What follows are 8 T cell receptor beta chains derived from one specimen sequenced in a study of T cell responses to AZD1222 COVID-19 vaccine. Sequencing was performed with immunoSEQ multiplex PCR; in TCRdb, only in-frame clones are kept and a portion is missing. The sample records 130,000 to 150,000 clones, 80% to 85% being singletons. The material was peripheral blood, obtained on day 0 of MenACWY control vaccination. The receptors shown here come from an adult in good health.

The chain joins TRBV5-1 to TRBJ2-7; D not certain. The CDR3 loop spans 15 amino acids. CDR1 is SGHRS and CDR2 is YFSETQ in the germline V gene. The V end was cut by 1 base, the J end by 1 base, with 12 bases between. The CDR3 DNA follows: TGCGCCAGCAGCTTGTGGTCGGGCGGTTCCTACGAGCAGTACGTC. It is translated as CASSLWSGGSYEQYV.

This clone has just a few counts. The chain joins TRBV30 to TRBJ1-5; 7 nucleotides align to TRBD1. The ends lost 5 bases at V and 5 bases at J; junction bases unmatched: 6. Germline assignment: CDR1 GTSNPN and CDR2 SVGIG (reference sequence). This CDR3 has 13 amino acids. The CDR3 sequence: CAWAGQLDQPQHF. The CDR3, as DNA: TGTGCCTGGGCGGGACAGCTAGATCAGCCCCAGCATTTT.

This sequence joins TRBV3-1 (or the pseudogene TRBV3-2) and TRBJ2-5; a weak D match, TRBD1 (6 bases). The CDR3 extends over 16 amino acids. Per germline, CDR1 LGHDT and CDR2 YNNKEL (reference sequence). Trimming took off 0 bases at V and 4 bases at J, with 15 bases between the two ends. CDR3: CASSQETSGAAETQYF. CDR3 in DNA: TGTGCCAGCAGCCAAGAAACGTCAGGGGCTGCAGAGACCCAGTACTTC.

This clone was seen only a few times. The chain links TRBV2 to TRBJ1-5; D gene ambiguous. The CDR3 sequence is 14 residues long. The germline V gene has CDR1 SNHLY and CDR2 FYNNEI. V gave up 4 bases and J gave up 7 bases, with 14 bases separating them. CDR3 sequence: CASSGSRGGQPQHF. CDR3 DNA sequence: TGTGCCAGCAGTGGGTCCCGGGGAGGCCAGCCCCAGCATTTT. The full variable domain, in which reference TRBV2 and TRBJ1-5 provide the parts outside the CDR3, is EPEVTQTPSHQVTQMGQEVILRCVPISNHLYFYWYRQILGQKVEFLVSFYNNEISEKSEIFDDQFSVERPDGSNFTLKIRSTKLEDSAMYFCASSGSRGGQPQHFGDGTRLSIL.

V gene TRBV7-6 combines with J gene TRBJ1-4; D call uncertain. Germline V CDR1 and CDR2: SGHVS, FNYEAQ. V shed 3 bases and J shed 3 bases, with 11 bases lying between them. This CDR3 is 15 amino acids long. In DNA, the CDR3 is TGTGCCAGCAGCTTCGAGTGGTCACCTAATGAAAAACTGTTTTTT. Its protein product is CASSFEWSPNEKLFF.

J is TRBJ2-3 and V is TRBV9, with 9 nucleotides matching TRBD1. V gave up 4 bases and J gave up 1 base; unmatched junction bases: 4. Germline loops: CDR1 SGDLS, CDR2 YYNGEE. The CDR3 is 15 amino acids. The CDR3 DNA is TGTGCCAGCAGCACTCGACAGGGGGGCACAGATACGCAGTATTTT. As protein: CASSTRQGGTDTQYF.

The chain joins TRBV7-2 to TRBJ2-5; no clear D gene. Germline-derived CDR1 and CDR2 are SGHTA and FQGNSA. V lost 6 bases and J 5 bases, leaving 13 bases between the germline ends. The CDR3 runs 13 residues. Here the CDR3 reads CASRPYARETQYF. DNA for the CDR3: TGTGCCAGCAGACCCTACGCGAGGGAGACCCAGTACTTC. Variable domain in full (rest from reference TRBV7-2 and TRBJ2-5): GAGVSQSPSNKVTEKGKDVELRCDPISGHTALYWYRQSLGQGLEFLIYFQGNSAPDKSGLPSDRFSAERTGGSVSTLTIQRTQQEDSAVYLCASRPYARETQYFGPGTRLLVL.

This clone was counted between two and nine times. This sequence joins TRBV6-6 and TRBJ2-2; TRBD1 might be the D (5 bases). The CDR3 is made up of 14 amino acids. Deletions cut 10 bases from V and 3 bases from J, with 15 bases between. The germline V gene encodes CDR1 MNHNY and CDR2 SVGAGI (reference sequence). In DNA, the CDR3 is TGTGCCACACCCAGGGATCTGCACACCGGGGAGCTGTTTTTT. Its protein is CATPRDLHTGELFF.